The 10 T cell receptor beta chains presented below share a single source sample, sequenced in a study of identical twins. TCRdb reprocessed the 5' RACE reads with MiXCR, giving one entry per CDR3 protein. This sample has a few hundred thousand distinct CDR3 sequences, with approximately 14% found just once. These data also formed part of another study, on yellow fever vaccine responses in identical twins.

Sequencing used CD4+ T cells sorted from blood. The receptor source for this set is a young woman in good health.

The table lists this clonotype with many counts. The rearrangement uses TRBV7-9 and TRBJ2-6; D remains unclear. This CDR3 has 16 amino acids. The germline V gene encodes CDR1 SEHNR and CDR2 FQNEAQ (reference sequence). Trimming left V 0 bases short and J 1 base short, with 7 bases between. In DNA form, the CDR3 reads TGTGCCAGCAGCTTAGCGCTTGGATCTGGGGCCAACGTCCTGACTTTC. Amino acid sequence: CASSLALGSGANVLTF.

This clonotype appeared many times. The rearrangement joins TRBV5-1 to TRBJ2-1; 10 bases fit TRBD2. The V gene's germline CDR1 is SGHRS and CDR2 YFSETQ. The CDR3 spans 17 residues. Trimming at V came to 1 base and at J to 4 bases, leaving 8 bases not matched to a gene. In DNA form, the CDR3 reads TGCGCCAGCAGCTTGTCCTCAGCGGGGGGGTCTTACAATGAGCAGTTCTTC. It specifies CASSLSSAGGSYNEQFF.

The gene calls are TRBV4-3 and TRBJ2-3, with TRBD2 matching over 10 bases. The CDR3 is 16 amino acids. V dropped 4 bases and J dropped 3; count of bases not matched to a gene: 7. Looked up from germline, CDR1 is LGHNA and CDR2 is YSLEER. CDR3 region: CASSPLAGGVTDTQYF. CDR3 DNA sequence: TGCGCCAGCAGCCCATTAGCGGGAGGCGTGACAGATACGCAGTATTTT.

The V gene is TRBV6-6, the J gene TRBJ1-6, with D possibly matching TRBD1 (5 bases). The V gene lost 1 base and the J gene lost 10 bases, with 8 bases spanning the gap. The CDR3 runs 13 residues. Germline lookup yields CDR1 MNHNY and CDR2 SVGAGI (reference sequence). As DNA, the CDR3 is TGTGCCAGCAGTTACTTGTGGGACTCACCCCTCCACTTT. Encoded protein: CASSYLWDSPLHF.

This clonotype was counted between two and nine times. V gene TRBV28 combines with J gene TRBJ1-1, with D uncertain. The CDR3 has 15 residues. Germline V lookup: CDR1 MDHEN, CDR2 SYDVKM. Trimming removed 6 bases from V and 4 bases from J, with 18 bases in between. The CDR3 protein is CASRLTKGAVTEAFF. DNA of the CDR3: TGTGCCAGCAGACTGACAAAGGGCGCGGTCACTGAAGCTTTCTTT.

Many counts were recorded for this clonotype. The gene calls are TRBV29-1 and TRBJ1-1; D perhaps matches TRBD1 (5 bases). The CDR3 totals 14 residues. V was trimmed by 4 bases and J by 5 bases, leaving 17 bases between them. Germline V CDR1 and CDR2: SQVTM, ANQGSEA. Here the CDR3 reads CSVGGGSKYTEAFF. In DNA, the CDR3 is TGCAGCGTTGGCGGGGGGAGCAAGTATACTGAAGCTTTCTTT. The variable domain in full, completed from reference TRBV29-1 and TRBJ1-1, reads SAVISQKPSRDICQRGTSLTIQCQVDSQVTMMFWYRQQPGQSLTLIATANQGSEATYESGFVIDKFPISRPNLTFSTLTVSNMSPEDSSIYLCSVGGGSKYTEAFFGQGTRLTVV.

This clonotype was seen a handful of times. The chain is built from TRBV6-2 or TRBV6-3 and TRBJ2-4; TRBD1 or TRBD2 may be the D gene (6 bases each). V lost 6 bases, J lost 6 bases, and 21 bases lay in between. Germline V gives CDR1 MNHEY, CDR2 SVGEGT. The CDR3 length is 16 residues. The CDR3 coding sequence is TGTGCCAGCAGCAACCCGAACCGGGGGCAAACAAACATTCAGTACTTC. The encoded protein is CASSNPNRGQTNIQYF.

CDR3 in DNA: TGTGCCAGCAGCTTTCCCGGGTGGAACTCCTACGAGCAGTACTTC. This gives the protein CASSFPGWNSYEQYF. The V and J genes are TRBV7-9 and TRBJ2-7; no clear D. V was clipped by 3 bases and J by 0 bases, with 12 bases between them. CDR3 length equals 15 residues. Germline values: CDR1 SEHNR, CDR2 FQNEAQ (reference sequence).

A few counts support this clonotype. The rearrangement uses TRBV5-1 and TRBJ2-4; TRBD1 matches 8 bases. The germline CDR1 and CDR2 sequences are SGHRS and YFSETQ. With 3 bases clipped from V and 5 bases from J, the junction kept 1 base outside the gene matches. There are 13 residues in the CDR3. CDR3: CASSSTGENIQYF. CDR3 nucleotides: TGCGCCAGCAGCTCGACAGGGGAAAACATTCAGTACTTC.

The chain has TRBV7-6 and TRBJ2-4, with 12 bases that match TRBD2. The trim removed 4 bases at V and 5 bases at J, leaving 6 bases unmatched. CDR3 length: 16 residues. Germline V gives CDR1 SGHVS, CDR2 FNYEAQ. Here the CDR3 reads CASSSAGLAGQNIQYF. The CDR3 DNA sequence: TGTGCCAGCAGCTCCGCCGGACTAGCGGGACAAAACATTCAGTACTTC.